A single sample is the source of the 5 T cell receptor beta chains below, sequenced in a study of cytomegalovirus exposure and HLA in healthy donors. The repertoire was sequenced with immunoSEQ multiplex PCR; TCRdb's copy has only in-frame clones and lacks some. The table has 220,000 or so clones, around nine tenths seen once. Material for sequencing was PBMCs. These TCRs come from a woman aged 18-29 years in good health and CMV-seronegative.

In its sample, this clone was seen once. The V call is TRBV2, the J call TRBJ1-5; D might be TRBD1 (5 bases). The germline V and J ends were trimmed by 6 bases and 2 bases, with 14 bases remaining between them. The CDR3 loop spans 15 amino acids. CDR1 SNHLY and CDR2 FYNNEI come from the germline V gene. The CDR3 coding sequence is TGTGCCAGCAGGACGGGGGATTTGGGCAATCAGCCCCAGCATTTT. This encodes CASRTGDLGNQPQHF. The full variable domain, in which reference TRBV2 and TRBJ1-5 provide the parts outside the CDR3, is EPEVTQTPSHQVTQMGQEVILRCVPISNHLYFYWYRQILGQKVEFLVSFYNNEISEKSEIFDDQFSVERPDGSNFTLKIRSTKLEDSAMYFCASRTGDLGNQPQHFGDGTRLSIL.

This clone was detected once. The rearrangement joins TRBV7-9 to TRBJ2-7, with TRBD1 as a possible D gene (5 bases). The CDR3 is 13 amino acids. V lost 5 bases, J lost 0 bases, and 8 bases lay in between. Per the germline V gene, CDR1 is SEHNR and CDR2 is FQNEAQ (reference sequence). The chain's CDR3 is CASSAGFSYEQYF. The DNA of the CDR3 is TGTGCCAGCAGCGCAGGGTTCTCCTACGAGCAGTACTTC. The full variable domain, with the rest looked up from reference TRBV7-9 and TRBJ2-7, is DTGVSQNPRHKITKRGQNVTFRCDPISEHNRLYWYRQTLGQGPEFLTYFQNEAQLEKSRLLSDRFSAERPKGSFSTLEIQRTEQGDSAMYLCASSAGFSYEQYFGPGTRLTVT.

The V gene is TRBV19, the J gene TRBJ2-3; tentatively, D is TRBD2 (7 bases). Germline V gene sequence: CDR1 LNHDA, CDR2 SQIVND (reference sequence). V lost 7 bases to trimming and J lost 5 bases, with 13 bases between them. CDR3 length: 13 residues. CDR3 sequence: CASNGGGGDTQYF. CDR3 in DNA: TGTGCCAGTAACGGGGGAGGGGGAGATACGCAGTATTTT.

The chain uses TRBV6-5 and TRBJ1-5; D possibly corresponds to TRBD1 (5 bases). Germline CDR1 and CDR2: MNHEY and SVGAGI. This CDR3 comprises 15 residues. Trimming left V 5 bases short and J 1 base short, with 12 bases between. CDR3 in amino acids: CASSRGGPSNQPQHF. The DNA for the CDR3 is TGTGCCAGCAGTAGGGGCGGACCCAGCAATCAGCCCCAGCATTTT.

The chain is built from TRBV10-2 and TRBJ1-1; unclear D gene. V was pared by 0 bases and J by 7 bases, with 9 bases between. This CDR3 region has 13 residues. Germline V gene lookup returns CDR1 WSHSY and CDR2 SAAADI. The CDR3 protein is CASSESAEYEAFF. In nucleotides, the CDR3 is TGCGCCAGCAGTGAGTCGGCAGAATATGAAGCTTTCTTT.